These 2 T cell receptor beta chains share one sample of origin, sequenced in a study of CD8 T cells in ankylosing spondylitis. TCRdb re-called the 5' RACE reads through MiXCR, storing one row per CDR3 protein. This sample has over 95,000 distinct CDR3 sequences, with roughly 8.3% found just once. Sequencing was performed on blood, either unsorted or a sorted T cell fraction (not recorded which). The receptors stem from a male donor with ankylosing spondylitis or in good health (not recorded which).

This clonotype was seen ten or more times. The chain combines TRBV7-2 with TRBJ2-1; possibly TRBD2 for D (6 bases). This CDR3 region has 16 residues. CDR1 SGHTA and CDR2 FQGNSA come from the germline V gene. Trimming pared 1 base from V and 4 bases from J, leaving 14 bases between. The CDR3 spells CASSLVGGFPYNEQFF. The CDR3 bases are TGTGCCAGCAGCTTAGTTGGGGGGTTTCCGTACAATGAGCAGTTCTTC.

V gene TRBV20-1 combines with J gene TRBJ2-5, with D uncertain. Germline lookup yields CDR1 DFQATT and CDR2 SNEGSKA (reference sequence). The V and J ends lost 6 bases and 0 bases respectively, with 14 bases between them. There are 14 residues in the CDR3. The DNA for the CDR3 is TGCAGTGCCACCCCACTTGCGTACCAAGAGACCCAGTACTTC. It is translated as CSATPLAYQETQYF.